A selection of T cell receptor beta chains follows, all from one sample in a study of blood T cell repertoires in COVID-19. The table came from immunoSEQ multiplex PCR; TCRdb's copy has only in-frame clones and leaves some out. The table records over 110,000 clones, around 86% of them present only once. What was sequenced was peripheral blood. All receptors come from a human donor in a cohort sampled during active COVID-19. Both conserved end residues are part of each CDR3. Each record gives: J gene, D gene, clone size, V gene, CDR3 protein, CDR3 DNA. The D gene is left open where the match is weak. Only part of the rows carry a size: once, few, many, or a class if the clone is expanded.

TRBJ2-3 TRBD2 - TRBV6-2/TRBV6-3 CASSWETRLAGGIRTDTQYF TGTGCCAGCAGTTGGGAGACACGACTAGCGGGAGGAATTCGCACAGATACGCAGTATTTT
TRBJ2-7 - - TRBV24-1 CATSEFGKKSYEQYF TGTGCCACCAGTGAGTTCGGGAAAAAATCCTACGAGCAGTACTTC
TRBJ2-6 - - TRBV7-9 CASSLRASGANVLTF TGTGCCAGCAGCCTCAGGGCTTCCGGGGCCAACGTCCTGACTTTC
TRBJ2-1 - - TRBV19 CASSPGQYNEQFF TGTGCCAGTAGTCCGGGACAATACAATGAGCAGTTCTTC
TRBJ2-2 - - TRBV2 CATRQDFNTGELFF TGTGCCACTCGACAGGATTTCAACACCGGGGAGCTGTTTTTT
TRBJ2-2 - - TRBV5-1 CASRRGGTGELFF TGCGCCAGCAGAAGGGGTGGCACCGGGGAGCTGTTTTTT
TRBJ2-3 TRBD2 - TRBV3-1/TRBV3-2 CASSPRTSGRTDTQYF TGTGCCAGCAGCCCCAGGACTAGCGGGAGAACAGATACGCAGTATTTT
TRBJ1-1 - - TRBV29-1 CSVEEDGRAAFF TGCAGCGTTGAAGAGGACGGCAGGGCGGCTTTCTTT
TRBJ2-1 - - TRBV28 CASTPDSSYNEQFF TGTGCCAGCACCCCGGACAGTTCCTACAATGAGCAGTTCTTC
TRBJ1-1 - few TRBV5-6 CASSLDRATEAFF TGTGCCAGCAGCTTGGACAGGGCCACTGAAGCTTTCTTT
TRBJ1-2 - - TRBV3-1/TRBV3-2 CASSQDIGRDYGYTF TGTGCCAGCAGCCAAGATATCGGGAGGGACTATGGCTACACCTTC
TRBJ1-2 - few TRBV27 CASSSQGGYGYTF TGTGCCAGCAGTTCTCAGGGTGGCTATGGCTACACCTTC
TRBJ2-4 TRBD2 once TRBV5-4 CASSTSGIAKNIQYF TGTGCCAGCAGCACTAGCGGGATAGCCAAAAACATTCAGTACTTC
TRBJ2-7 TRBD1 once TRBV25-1 CASSDHLTGVEQYF TGTGCCAGCAGTGATCACCTAACAGGGGTCGAGCAGTACTTC
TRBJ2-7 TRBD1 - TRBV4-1 CASSQGLRDRERAYEQYF TGCGCCAGCAGCCAAGGCCTCCGGGACAGGGAAAGGGCCTACGAGCAGTACTTC
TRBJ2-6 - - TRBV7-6 CASSPPKAPGANVLTF TGTGCCAGCAGCCCCCCGAAAGCTCCTGGGGCCAACGTCCTGACTTTC
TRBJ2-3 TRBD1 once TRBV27 CASSLRTVPGTDTDTQYF TGTGCCAGCAGTTTACGCACCGTACCCGGGACAGACACAGATACGCAGTATTTT
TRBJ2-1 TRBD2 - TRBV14 CASSQELLAGGGNEQFF TGTGCCAGCAGCCAAGAGCTACTAGCGGGAGGTGGTAATGAGCAGTTCTTC
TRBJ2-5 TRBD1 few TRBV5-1 CASSRGQGGSQETQYF TGCGCCAGCAGCCGGGGACAGGGAGGGTCCCAAGAGACCCAGTACTTC
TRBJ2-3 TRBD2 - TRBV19 CASSMTSSSTDTQYF TGTGCCAGTAGTATGACTAGCAGCTCCACAGATACGCAGTATTTT
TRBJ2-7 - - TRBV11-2 CASSTGLYEQYF TGTGCCAGCAGCACAGGGCTCTACGAGCAGTACTTC
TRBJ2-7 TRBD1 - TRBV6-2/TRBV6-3 CASSSPPGQGADEQYF TGTGCCAGCAGCAGCCCTCCGGGACAGGGGGCGGATGAGCAGTACTTC
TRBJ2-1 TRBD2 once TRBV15 CATSGTSLDEQFF TGTGCCACCTCCGGGACTAGCCTCGATGAGCAGTTCTTC
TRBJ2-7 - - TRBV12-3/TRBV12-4 CASSFRGSSRQYF TGTGCCAGCAGTTTCCGGGGGTCCTCCAGGCAGTACTTC
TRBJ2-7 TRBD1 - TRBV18 CASSLGTGNSYEQYF TGTGCCAGCTCACTCGGGACAGGGAACTCCTACGAGCAGTACTTC
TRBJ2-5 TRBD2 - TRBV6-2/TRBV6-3 CASSDTLSGLVGETQYF TGTGCCAGCAGTGACACCCTTAGCGGGCTCGTAGGGGAGACCCAGTACTTC
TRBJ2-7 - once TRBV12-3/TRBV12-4 CATKGVGSYEQYF TGTGCAACCAAGGGAGTCGGGTCCTACGAGCAGTACTTC
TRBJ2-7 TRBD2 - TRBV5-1 CASLHSGRTLSYEQYF TGCGCCAGCTTACATAGCGGGAGGACCCTCTCCTACGAGCAGTACTTC
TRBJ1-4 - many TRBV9 CASSQFGGNNEKLFF TGTGCCAGCAGCCAATTCGGCGGAAATAATGAAAAACTGTTTTTT
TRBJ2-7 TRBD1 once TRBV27 CATQTGGSYEQYF TGTGCCACGCAGACAGGGGGCTCCTACGAGCAGTACTTC
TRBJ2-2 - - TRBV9 CASRGASDTGELFF TGTGCCAGCAGAGGGGCGAGTGACACCGGGGAGCTGTTTTTT
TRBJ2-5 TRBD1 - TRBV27 CASSLWDRGQETQYF TGTGCCAGCAGTTTATGGGACAGGGGGCAAGAGACCCAGTACTTC
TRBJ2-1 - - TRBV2 CASSEMWLVGYNEQFF TGTGCCAGCAGTGAAATGTGGCTAGTCGGGTACAATGAGCAGTTCTTC
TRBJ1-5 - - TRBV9 CASSVGVGRNQPQHF TGTGCCAGCAGCGTAGGGGTAGGGAGAAATCAGCCCCAGCATTTT
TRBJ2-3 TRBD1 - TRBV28 CASSFGGTGARTDTQYF TGTGCCAGCAGTTTTGGGGGGACAGGGGCCCGCACAGATACGCAGTATTTT
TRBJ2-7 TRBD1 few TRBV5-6 CASSQTPGQGKYEQYF TGTGCCAGCAGCCAGACACCGGGACAGGGGAAGTACGAGCAGTACTTC
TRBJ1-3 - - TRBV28 CASSFPSSRAGNTIYF TGTGCCAGCAGTTTCCCCTCGTCGAGGGCTGGAAACACCATATATTTT
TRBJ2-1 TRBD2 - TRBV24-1 CATSDPGLAGVLGEQFF TGTGCCACCAGTGATCCGGGACTAGCGGGAGTCCTAGGTGAGCAGTTCTTC
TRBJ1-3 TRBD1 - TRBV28 CASSPGQGTGNTIYF TGTGCCAGCAGTCCGGGACAGGGGACTGGAAACACCATATATTTT
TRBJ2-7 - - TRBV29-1 CSATGYTYEQYF TGCAGCGCAACAGGGTACACCTACGAGCAGTACTTC
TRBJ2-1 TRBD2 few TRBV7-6 CASSYTGTSESPQFF TGTGCCAGCAGCTATACCGGGACTAGTGAGTCCCCACAGTTCTTC
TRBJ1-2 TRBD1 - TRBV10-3 CAARTGGNYGYTF TGTGCCGCCAGGACAGGGGGCAATTATGGCTACACCTTC
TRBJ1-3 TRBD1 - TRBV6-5 CASYSPGQPGNTIYF TGTGCCAGCTATTCACCGGGACAGCCGGGAAACACCATATATTTT
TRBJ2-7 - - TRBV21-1 CASSFRDRGSYEQYF TGTGCCAGCAGCTTCCGGGACAGGGGCTCCTACGAGCAGTACTTC
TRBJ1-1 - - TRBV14 CASRHLRNLEAYTEAFF TGTGCCAGCAGACATTTACGAAACTTAGAGGCTTACACTGAAGCTTTCTTT
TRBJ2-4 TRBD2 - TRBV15 CATSGGRGVSIAKNIQYF TGTGCCACCAGCGGCGGGAGAGGGGTGAGCATAGCCAAAAACATTCAGTACTTC
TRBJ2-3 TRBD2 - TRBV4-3 CASSHGLVTRLDTQYF TGCGCCAGCAGCCACGGACTAGTAACGCGGTTAGATACGCAGTATTTT
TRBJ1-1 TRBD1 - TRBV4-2 CASSQDYRGGTEAFF TGTGCCAGCAGCCAAGATTACAGGGGGGGGACTGAAGCTTTCTTT
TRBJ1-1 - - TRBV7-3 CASSLMNTEAFF TGTGCCAGCAGTCTTATGAACACTGAAGCTTTCTTT
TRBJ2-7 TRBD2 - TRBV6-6 CASSGTSGKFYEQYF TGTGCCAGCAGCGGGACTAGCGGGAAATTTTACGAGCAGTACTTC
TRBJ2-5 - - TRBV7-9 CASSPRSGSQETQYF TGTGCCAGCAGCCCCCGCAGTGGTTCCCAAGAGACCCAGTACTTC
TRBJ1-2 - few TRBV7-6 CASSASLMAGLEHYTF TGTGCCAGCAGCGCCAGTTTAATGGCAGGCCTCGAGCACTACACCTTC
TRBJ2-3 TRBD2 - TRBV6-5 CASSVGGTGDTQYF TGTGCCAGCAGCGTCGGGGGGACGGGAGATACGCAGTATTTT
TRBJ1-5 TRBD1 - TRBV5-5 CASSLDRVSNQPQHF TGTGCCAGCAGCCTCGACAGGGTTAGCAATCAGCCCCAGCATTTT
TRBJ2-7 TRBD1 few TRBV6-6 CASSLGQGVYEQYF TGTGCCAGCAGTTTAGGACAGGGGGTGTACGAGCAGTACTTC